Below are 14 T cell receptor beta chains sequenced from a single sample in a study of blood T cell repertoires in COVID-19. Assay used: immunoSEQ multiplex PCR; TCRdb lists only in-frame clones, some missing. Here the sample spans 40,000 to 45,000 clones, roughly 93% being singletons. The sequenced material came from peripheral blood. The receptors here all came from a man aged 50-60 years with active COVID-19.

This chain links TRBV24-1 with TRBJ1-2, with unresolved D. This CDR3 has 12 amino acids. Between the trimmed V and J ends, which lost 9 bases and 5 bases, there was a span of 12 bases. From germline, CDR1 is KGHDR and CDR2 SFDVKD. The CDR3 is CATSDTGYGYTF. The CDR3 DNA sequence: TGTGCCACCTCTGACACCGGATATGGCTACACCTTC.

The V gene is TRBV5-1, the J gene TRBJ2-3, with D perhaps TRBD1 (5 bases). V was shortened by 1 base and J by 7 bases, with 7 bases between the two germline ends. Germline CDR1 reads SGHRS; CDR2 reads YFSETQ. The CDR3 contains 12 residues. The CDR3 loop reads CASSLTGYTQYF. In nucleotides, the CDR3 is TGCGCCAGCAGCTTGACAGGTTATACGCAGTATTTT.

The chain carries TRBV2 and TRBJ2-1; no firm D call. The length of the CDR3 is 12 residues. The germline V gene encodes CDR1 SNHLY and CDR2 FYNNEI. Trimming left V 7 bases short and J 9 bases short, with 13 bases between. The CDR3, as DNA: TGTGCCAGCAACGTAGATACGGGTGAGCAGTTCTTC. Its protein is CASNVDTGEQFF.

This clone has a handful of counts. The V gene is TRBV30, the J gene TRBJ1-5; TRBD1 agrees at 7 bases. The CDR3 consists of 14 residues. The germline V gene encodes CDR1 GTSNPN and CDR2 SVGIG (reference sequence). With V trimmed by 2 bases and J by 5 bases, 6 bases remained unmatched. CDR3 sequence (DNA): TGTGCCTGGAGTTCCCACAGGGGCGATCAGCCCCAGCATTTT. It specifies CAWSSHRGDQPQHF.

The chain links TRBV10-2 to TRBJ2-7; TRBD1 is a possible D gene (5 bases). This CDR3 is 14 amino acids long. V was clipped by 2 bases and J by 2 bases, with 10 bases between them. The germline V gene encodes CDR1 WSHSY and CDR2 SAAADI. The CDR3 spells CASSESRGPYEQYF. CDR3 DNA sequence: TGCGCCAGCAGTGAGAGTAGGGGCCCCTACGAGCAGTACTTC.

Only one count was recorded for this clone. The J gene is TRBJ2-3, the V gene TRBV11-2; D possibly corresponds to TRBD2 (6 bases). The CDR3 extends over 12 amino acids. The V end was cut by 8 bases, the J end by 1 base, with 7 bases between. Germline V gene data show CDR1 as SGHAT and CDR2 as FQNNGV. For the CDR3, the DNA is TGTGCCAGCCAGCGGGGCACAGATACGCAGTATTTT. As protein: CASQRGTDTQYF.

The chain uses TRBV5-8 and TRBJ1-5; 7 positions match TRBD1. Unmatched junction bases numbered 10, after V lost 0 bases and J lost 4 bases. The CDR3 is made up of 17 amino acids. Germline V CDR1 and CDR2: SGHTS, YDEGEE. CDR3 in amino acids: CASSLEQGRRLNQPQHF. The CDR3 DNA reads as TGTGCCAGCAGCTTGGAACAGGGGAGGAGGTTAAATCAGCCCCAGCATTTT.

V and J are TRBV10-3 and TRBJ2-7, with TRBD2 matching over 8 bases. This CDR3 spans 15 amino acids. V gave up 1 base and J gave up 3 bases; unmatched junction bases: 5. CDR1 is ENHRY and CDR2 is SYGVKD in the germline V gene. The CDR3 sequence: CAISEYLAGNYEQYF. The CDR3 bases are TGTGCCATCAGTGAGTACCTAGCGGGTAACTACGAGCAGTACTTC.

V gene TRBV27 combines with J gene TRBJ1-6; D is possibly TRBD1 (6 bases). Trimming cost V 3 bases and J 2 bases, with 26 bases left between them. The V gene's germline CDR1 is MNHEY and CDR2 SMNVEV (reference sequence). There are 21 residues in the CDR3. CDR3 sequence reads: CASSFRQNHRDGETYNSPLHF. CDR3 nucleotide sequence: TGTGCCAGCAGTTTTCGTCAAAATCACAGGGATGGTGAGACCTATAATTCACCCCTCCACTTT.

CDR3 DNA sequence: TGTGCCAGCAGCTCCCCAGGGGGCTATGGCTACACCTTC. This gives the protein CASSSPGGYGYTF. The V gene is TRBV7-2, the J gene TRBJ1-2; 7 bases match TRBD1. Germline loops: CDR1 SGHTA, CDR2 FQGNSA. CDR3 length: 13 amino acids. The junction had 3 bases not matched to a gene; V was cut back by 4 bases and J by 4 bases.

The rearrangement uses TRBV11-2 and TRBJ1-4; 8 bases are shared with TRBD1. Unmatched junction bases numbered 5, after V lost 5 bases and J lost 3 bases. The CDR3 spans 15 residues. Germline V gives CDR1 SGHAT, CDR2 FQNNGV. DNA for the CDR3: TGTGCCAGCAGCCCCCACAGGGGGTCTAATGAAAAACTGTTTTTT. The encoded protein is CASSPHRGSNEKLFF. Combining the CDR3 with reference TRBV11-2 and TRBJ1-4 gives the whole variable domain EAGVAQSPRYKIIEKRQSVAFWCNPISGHATLYWYQQILGQGPKLLIQFQNNGVVDDSQLPKDRFSAERLKGVDSTLKIQPAKLEDSAVYLCASSPHRGSNEKLFFGSGTQLSVL.

The chain couples TRBV28 to TRBJ1-2, with 7 bases fitting TRBD1. The CDR3 contains 17 residues. Trimming removed 6 bases from V and 7 bases from J; junction bases left unmatched: 20. Germline V gives CDR1 MDHEN, CDR2 SYDVKM. CDR3 coding DNA: TGTGCCAGCAGCTTAGGGGGCGGAAGAAGTATTCGACGTGGCTACACCTTC. It codes for CASSLGGGRSIRRGYTF.

The chain uses TRBV5-1 and TRBJ2-7; 13 bases fit TRBD2. V lost 0 bases and J lost 6; bases outside the gene matches: 3. In germline, CDR1 is SGHRS, CDR2 YFSETQ. The CDR3 runs to 15 residues. The CDR3 region is CASSLGGLAGVEQYF. CDR3 nucleotide sequence: TGCGCCAGCAGCTTGGGAGGACTAGCGGGAGTCGAGCAGTACTTC.

The count of this clone is one. J is TRBJ2-7 and V is TRBV5-1, with a weak D call TRBD2 (5 bases). CDR1 is SGHRS and CDR2 is YFSETQ in the germline V gene. The CDR3 loop spans 12 amino acids. V was cut by 5 bases and J by 9 bases, with 15 bases left in between. CDR3 DNA: TGCGCCAGCAGGATAGACTATCAATCGCAGTACTTC. Residues: CASRIDYQSQYF.